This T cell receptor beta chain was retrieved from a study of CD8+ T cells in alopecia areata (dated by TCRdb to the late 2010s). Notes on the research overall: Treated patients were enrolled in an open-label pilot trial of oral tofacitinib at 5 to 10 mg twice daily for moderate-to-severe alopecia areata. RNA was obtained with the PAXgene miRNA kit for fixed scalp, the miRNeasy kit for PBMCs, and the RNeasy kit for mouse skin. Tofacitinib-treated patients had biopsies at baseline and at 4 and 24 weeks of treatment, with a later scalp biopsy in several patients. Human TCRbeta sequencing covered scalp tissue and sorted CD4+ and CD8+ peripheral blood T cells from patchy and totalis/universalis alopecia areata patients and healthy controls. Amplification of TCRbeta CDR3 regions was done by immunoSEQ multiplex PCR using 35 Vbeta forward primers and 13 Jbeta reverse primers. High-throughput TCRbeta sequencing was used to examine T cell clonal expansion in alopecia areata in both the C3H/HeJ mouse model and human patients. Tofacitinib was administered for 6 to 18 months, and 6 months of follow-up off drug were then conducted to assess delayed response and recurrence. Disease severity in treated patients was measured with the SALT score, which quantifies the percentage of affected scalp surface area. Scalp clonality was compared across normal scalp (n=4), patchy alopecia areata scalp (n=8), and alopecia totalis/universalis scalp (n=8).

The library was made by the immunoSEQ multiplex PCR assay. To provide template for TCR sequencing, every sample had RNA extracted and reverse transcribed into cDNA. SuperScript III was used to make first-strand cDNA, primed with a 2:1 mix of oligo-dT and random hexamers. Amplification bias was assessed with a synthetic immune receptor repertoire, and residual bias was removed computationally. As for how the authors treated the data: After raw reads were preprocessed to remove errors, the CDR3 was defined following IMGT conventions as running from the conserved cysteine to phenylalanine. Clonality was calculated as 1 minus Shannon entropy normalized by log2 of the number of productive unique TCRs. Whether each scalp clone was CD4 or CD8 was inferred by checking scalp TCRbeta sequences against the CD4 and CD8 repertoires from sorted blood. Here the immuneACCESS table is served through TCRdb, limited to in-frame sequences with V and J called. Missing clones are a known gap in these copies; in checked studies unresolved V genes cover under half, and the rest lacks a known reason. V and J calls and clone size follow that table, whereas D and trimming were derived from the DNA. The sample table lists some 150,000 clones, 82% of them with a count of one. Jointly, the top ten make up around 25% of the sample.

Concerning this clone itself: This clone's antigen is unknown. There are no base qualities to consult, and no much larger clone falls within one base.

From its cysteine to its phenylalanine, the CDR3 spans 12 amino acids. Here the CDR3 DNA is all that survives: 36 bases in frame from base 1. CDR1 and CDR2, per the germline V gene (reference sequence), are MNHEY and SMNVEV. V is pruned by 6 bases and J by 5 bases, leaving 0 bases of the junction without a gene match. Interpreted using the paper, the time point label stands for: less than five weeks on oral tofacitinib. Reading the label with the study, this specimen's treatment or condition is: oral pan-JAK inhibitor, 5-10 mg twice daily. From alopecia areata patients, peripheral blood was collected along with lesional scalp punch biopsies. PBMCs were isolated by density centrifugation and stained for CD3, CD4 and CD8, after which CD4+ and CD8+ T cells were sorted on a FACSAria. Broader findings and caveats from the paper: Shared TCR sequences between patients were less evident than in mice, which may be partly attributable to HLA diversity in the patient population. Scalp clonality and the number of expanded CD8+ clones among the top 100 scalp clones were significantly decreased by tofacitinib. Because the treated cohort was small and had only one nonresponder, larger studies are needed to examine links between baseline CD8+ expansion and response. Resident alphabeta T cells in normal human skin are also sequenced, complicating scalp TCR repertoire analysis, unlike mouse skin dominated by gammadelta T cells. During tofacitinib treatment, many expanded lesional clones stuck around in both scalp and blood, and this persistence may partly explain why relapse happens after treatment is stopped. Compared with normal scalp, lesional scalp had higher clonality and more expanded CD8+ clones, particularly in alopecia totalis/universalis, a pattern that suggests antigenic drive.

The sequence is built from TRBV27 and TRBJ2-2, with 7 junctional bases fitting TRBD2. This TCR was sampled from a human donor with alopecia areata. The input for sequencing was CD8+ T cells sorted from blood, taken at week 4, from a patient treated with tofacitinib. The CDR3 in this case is CASRGGTGELFF. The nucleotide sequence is TGTGCCAGCAGGGGGGGGACCGGGGAGCTGTTTTTT.